This section outlines one T cell receptor beta chain sequence together with its context. Its target is not known. This sample is part of a study of cytomegalovirus exposure and HLA in healthy donors. The primer mix had 60 Vbeta and 13 Jbeta primers. The protocol was immunoSEQ multiplex PCR, while the TCRdb copy is restricted to in-frame clones and leaves out a portion. The listing contains 30,000 to 35,000 clones. Study-wide findings and caveats: It was confirmed in vitro that three of the CMV-associated chains were specific for CMV antigens. CMV serostatus was the sole immune exposure information available.

Between the trimmed V and J ends, which lost 1 base and 3 bases, there was a span of 18 bases. The length of the CDR3 is 17 residues. Germline V gene data show CDR1 as KGHSH and CDR2 as LQKENI. Input material: PBMCs. This clonotype was obtained from a woman aged 35 to 49 in good health and CMV-seropositive. This chain links TRBV18 with TRBJ1-2, with D possibly matching TRBD1 (6 bases). CDR3 residues: CASSPQGTGTADYGYTF. For the CDR3, the DNA is TGTGCCAGCTCACCACAGGGTACAGGGACGGCAGACTATGGCTACACCTTC.